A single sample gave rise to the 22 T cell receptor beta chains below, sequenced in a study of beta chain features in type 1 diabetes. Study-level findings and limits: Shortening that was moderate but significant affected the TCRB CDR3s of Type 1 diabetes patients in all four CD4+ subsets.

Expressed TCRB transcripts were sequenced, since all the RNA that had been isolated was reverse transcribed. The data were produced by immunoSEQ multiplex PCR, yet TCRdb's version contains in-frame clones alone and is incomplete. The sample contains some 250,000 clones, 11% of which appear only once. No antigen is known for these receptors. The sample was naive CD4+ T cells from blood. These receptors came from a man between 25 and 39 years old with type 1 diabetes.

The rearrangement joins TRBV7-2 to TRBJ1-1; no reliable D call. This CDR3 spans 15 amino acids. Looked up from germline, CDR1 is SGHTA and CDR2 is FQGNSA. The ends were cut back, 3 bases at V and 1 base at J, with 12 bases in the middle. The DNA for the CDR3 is TGTGCCAGCAGCTTTTCCGCGGGCCGGAACACTGAAGCTTTCTTT. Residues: CASSFSAGRNTEAFF.

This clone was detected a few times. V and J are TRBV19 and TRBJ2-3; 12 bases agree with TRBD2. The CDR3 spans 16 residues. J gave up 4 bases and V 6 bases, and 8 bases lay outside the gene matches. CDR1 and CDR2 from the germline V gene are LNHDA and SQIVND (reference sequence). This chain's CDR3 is CASRRLAGGLADTQYF. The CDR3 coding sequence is TGTGCCAGTAGGCGGCTAGCGGGGGGGCTGGCAGATACGCAGTATTTT.

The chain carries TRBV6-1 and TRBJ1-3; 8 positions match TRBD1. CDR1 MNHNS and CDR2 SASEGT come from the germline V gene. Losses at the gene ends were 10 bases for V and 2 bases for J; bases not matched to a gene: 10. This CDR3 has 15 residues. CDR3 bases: TGTGCCACCCACAGGGGACAGGACCCTGGAAACACCATATATTTT. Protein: CATHRGQDPGNTIYF.

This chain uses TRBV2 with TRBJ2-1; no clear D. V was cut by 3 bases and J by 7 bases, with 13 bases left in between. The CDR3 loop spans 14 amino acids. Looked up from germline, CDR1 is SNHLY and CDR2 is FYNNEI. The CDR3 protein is CASSDGFAVNEQFF. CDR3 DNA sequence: TGTGCCAGCAGTGACGGGTTCGCGGTGAATGAGCAGTTCTTC.

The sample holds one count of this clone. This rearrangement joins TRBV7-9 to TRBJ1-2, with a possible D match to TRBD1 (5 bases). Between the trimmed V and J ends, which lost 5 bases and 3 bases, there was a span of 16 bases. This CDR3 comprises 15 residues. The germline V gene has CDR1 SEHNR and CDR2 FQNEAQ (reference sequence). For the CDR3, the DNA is TGTGCCAGCAGCCGGGGGGTTACAGAAGACTATGGCTACACCTTC. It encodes CASSRGVTEDYGYTF.

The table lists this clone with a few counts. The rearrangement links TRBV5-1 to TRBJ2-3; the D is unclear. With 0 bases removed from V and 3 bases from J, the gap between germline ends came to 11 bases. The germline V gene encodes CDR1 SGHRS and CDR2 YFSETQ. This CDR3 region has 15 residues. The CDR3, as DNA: TGCGCCAGCAGCTTGGGGGTAGCTGGGACAGATACGCAGTATTTT. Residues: CASSLGVAGTDTQYF.

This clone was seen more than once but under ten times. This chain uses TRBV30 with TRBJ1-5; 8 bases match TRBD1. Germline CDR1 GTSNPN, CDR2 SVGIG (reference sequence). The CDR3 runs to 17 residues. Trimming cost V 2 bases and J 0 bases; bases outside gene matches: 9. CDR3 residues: CAWSPPGTGYSNQPQHF. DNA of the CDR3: TGTGCCTGGAGTCCTCCCGGGACAGGTTATAGCAATCAGCCCCAGCATTTT.

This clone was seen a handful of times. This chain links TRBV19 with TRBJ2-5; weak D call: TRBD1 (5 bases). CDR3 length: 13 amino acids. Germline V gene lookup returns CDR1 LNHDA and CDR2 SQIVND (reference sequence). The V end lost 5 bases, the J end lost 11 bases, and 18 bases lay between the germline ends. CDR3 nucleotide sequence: TGTGCCAGTAGTGGGAACGACAGAGAGGCTCAGTACTTC. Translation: CASSGNDREAQYF.

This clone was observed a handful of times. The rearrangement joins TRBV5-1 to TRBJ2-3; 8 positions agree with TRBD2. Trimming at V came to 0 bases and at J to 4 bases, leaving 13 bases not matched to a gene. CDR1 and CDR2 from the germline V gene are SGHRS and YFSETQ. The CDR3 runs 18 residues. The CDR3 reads CASSLAAAGGPGPDTQYF. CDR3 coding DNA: TGCGCCAGCAGCTTGGCCGCTGCGGGGGGCCCCGGTCCAGATACGCAGTATTTT.

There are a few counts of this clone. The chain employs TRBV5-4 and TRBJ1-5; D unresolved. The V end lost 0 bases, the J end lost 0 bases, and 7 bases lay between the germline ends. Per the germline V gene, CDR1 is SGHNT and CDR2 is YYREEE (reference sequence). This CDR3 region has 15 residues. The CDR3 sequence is CASSLGGGSNQPQHF. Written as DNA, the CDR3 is TGTGCCAGCAGCTTGGGAGGCGGTAGCAATCAGCCCCAGCATTTT. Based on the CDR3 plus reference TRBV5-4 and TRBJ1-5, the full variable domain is ETGVTQSPTHLIKTRGQQVTLRCSSQSGHNTVSWYQQALGQGPQFIFQYYREEENGRGNFPPRFSGLQFPNYSSELNVNALELDDSALYLCASSLGGGSNQPQHFGDGTRLSIL.

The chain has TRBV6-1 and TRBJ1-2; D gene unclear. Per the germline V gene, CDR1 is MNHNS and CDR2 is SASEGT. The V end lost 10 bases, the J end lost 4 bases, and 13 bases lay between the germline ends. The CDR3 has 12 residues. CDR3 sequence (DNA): TGTGCCACCGCTGATTTGCGCTATGGCTACACCTTC. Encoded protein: CATADLRYGYTF.

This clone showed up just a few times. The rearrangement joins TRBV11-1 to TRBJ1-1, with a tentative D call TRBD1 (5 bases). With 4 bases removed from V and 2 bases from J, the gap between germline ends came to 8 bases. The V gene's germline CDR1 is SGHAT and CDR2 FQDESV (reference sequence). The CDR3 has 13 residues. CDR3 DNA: TGTGCCAGCAGCTCAGACAGAAACACTGAAGCTTTCTTT. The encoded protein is CASSSDRNTEAFF.

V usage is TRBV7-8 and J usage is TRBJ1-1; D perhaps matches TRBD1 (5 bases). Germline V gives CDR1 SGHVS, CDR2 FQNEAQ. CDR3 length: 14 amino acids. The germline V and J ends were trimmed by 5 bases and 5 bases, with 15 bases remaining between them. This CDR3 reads CASSLLRVRTEAFF. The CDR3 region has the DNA TGTGCCAGCAGCCTCCTCAGGGTGAGGACTGAAGCTTTCTTT.

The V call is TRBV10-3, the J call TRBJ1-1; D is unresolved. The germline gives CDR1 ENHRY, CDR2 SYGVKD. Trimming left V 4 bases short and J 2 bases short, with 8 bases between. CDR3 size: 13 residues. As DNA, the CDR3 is TGTGCCATCAGTGGGGAGGGCAACACTGAAGCTTTCTTT. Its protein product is CAISGEGNTEAFF.

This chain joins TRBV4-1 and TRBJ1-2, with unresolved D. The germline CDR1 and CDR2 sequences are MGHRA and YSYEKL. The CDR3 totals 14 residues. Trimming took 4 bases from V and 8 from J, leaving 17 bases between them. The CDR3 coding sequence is TGCGCCAGCAGCCTTCAACGAGAGGGTGGCGGCTACACCTTC. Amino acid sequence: CASSLQREGGGYTF.

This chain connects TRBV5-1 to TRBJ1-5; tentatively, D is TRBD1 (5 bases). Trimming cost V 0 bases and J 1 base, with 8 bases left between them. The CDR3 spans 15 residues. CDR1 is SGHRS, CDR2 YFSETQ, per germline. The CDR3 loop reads CASSLEGRSNQPQHF. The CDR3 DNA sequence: TGCGCCAGCAGCTTGGAGGGGCGAAGCAATCAGCCCCAGCATTTT.

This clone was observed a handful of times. CDR3 amino acids: CACSGAYEQYF. For the CDR3, the DNA is TGTGCCTGTTCTGGGGCATACGAGCAGTACTTC. V and J are TRBV30 and TRBJ2-7; possible D gene TRBD1, 5 bases. The CDR3 spans 11 residues. Germline assignment: CDR1 GTSNPN and CDR2 SVGIG (reference sequence). Trimming took 6 bases from V and 4 from J, leaving 10 bases between them. Combining the CDR3 with reference TRBV30 and TRBJ2-7 gives the whole variable domain SQTIHQWPATLVQPVGSPLSLECTVEGTSNPNLYWYRQAAGRGLQLLFYSVGIGQISSEVPQNLSASRPQDRQFILSSKKLLLSDSGFYLCACSGAYEQYFGPGTRLTVT.

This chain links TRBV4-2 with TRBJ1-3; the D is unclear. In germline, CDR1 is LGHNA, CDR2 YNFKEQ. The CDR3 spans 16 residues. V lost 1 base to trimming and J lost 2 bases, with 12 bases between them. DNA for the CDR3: TGTGCCAGCAGCCAAGTTGGCACCTCTGCTGGAAACACCATATATTTT. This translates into CASSQVGTSAGNTIYF.

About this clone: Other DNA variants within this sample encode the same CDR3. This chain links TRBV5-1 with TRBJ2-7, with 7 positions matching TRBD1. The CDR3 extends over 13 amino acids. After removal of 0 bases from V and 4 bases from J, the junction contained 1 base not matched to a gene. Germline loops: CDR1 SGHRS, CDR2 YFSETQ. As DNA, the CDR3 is TGCGCCAGCAGCTTGGACAGGGGTTACGAGCAGTACTTC. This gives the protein CASSLDRGYEQYF.

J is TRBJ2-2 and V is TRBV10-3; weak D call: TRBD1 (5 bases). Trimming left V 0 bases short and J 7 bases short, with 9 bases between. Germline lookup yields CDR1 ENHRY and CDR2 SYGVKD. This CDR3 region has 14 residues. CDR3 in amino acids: CAISESKGRGELFF. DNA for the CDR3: TGTGCCATCAGTGAGTCGAAGGGGCGCGGGGAGCTGTTTTTT.

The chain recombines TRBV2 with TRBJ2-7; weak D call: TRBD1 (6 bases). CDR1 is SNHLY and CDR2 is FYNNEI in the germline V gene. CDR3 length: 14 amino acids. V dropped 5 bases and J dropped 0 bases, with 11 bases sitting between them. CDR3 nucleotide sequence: TGTGCCAGCAGTTACGGGACATACTCCTACGAGCAGTACTTC. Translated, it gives CASSYGTYSYEQYF.

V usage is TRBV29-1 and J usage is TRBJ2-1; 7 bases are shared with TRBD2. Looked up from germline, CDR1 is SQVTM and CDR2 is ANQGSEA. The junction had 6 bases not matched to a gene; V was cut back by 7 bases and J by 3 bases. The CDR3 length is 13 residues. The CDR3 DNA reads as TGCAGCGCCAGCGGGATCGGCTACAATGAGCAGTTCTTC. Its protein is CSASGIGYNEQFF.